This section outlines one T cell receptor beta chain sequence together with its context. Deletions cut 0 bases from V and 6 bases from J, with 8 bases between. CDR1 is SGHRS, CDR2 YFSETQ, per germline. The CDR3 runs 13 residues. The data were obtained in a study of blood T cell repertoires in COVID-19. The protocol was immunoSEQ multiplex PCR, while the TCRdb copy is restricted to in-frame clones and leaves out a portion. This table holds a few hundred thousand clones, 90% found once. The chain has TRBV5-1 and TRBJ2-3, with D unresolved. The TCR comes from a man between 18 and 29 years old who had recovered from COVID-19. The sequenced material came from PBMCs or T cells enriched from blood (not recorded which). This CDR3 reads CASSLEIEDTQYF. The CDR3 DNA reads as TGCGCCAGCAGCTTGGAAATCGAGGATACGCAGTATTTT. Based on the CDR3 plus reference TRBV5-1 and TRBJ2-3, the full variable domain is KAGVTQTPRYLIKTRGQQVTLSCSPISGHRSVSWYQQTPGQGLQFLFEYFSETQRNKGNFPGRFSGRQFSNSRSEMNVSTLELGDSALYLCASSLEIEDTQYFGPGTRLTVL.